These 18 T cell receptor beta chains originate from one sample sequenced in a study of OX40 agonist ivuxolimab in advanced cancers. The data were produced by immunoSEQ multiplex PCR, yet TCRdb's version contains in-frame clones alone and is incomplete. The table shows under 150,000 clones, with approximately 90% occurring only once. The sample consisted of CD4+ or CD8+ T cells sorted from blood, taken in a trial of the OX40 agonist ivuxolimab. These receptors all stem from an adult with an advanced solid tumor such as melanoma, head and neck, liver or kidney cancer.

The chain recombines TRBV11-2 with TRBJ1-2, with D maybe TRBD1 (6 bases). Germline values: CDR1 SGHAT, CDR2 FQNNGV. With 0 bases removed from V and 2 bases from J, the gap between germline ends came to 13 bases. This CDR3 has 16 residues. CDR3 amino acids: CASSLDRLDRNYGYTF. DNA for the CDR3: TGTGCCAGCAGCTTAGATCGACTGGACAGAAACTATGGCTACACCTTC. Filled out from reference TRBV11-2 and TRBJ1-2, the complete variable domain reads EAGVAQSPRYKIIEKRQSVAFWCNPISGHATLYWYQQILGQGPKLLIQFQNNGVVDDSQLPKDRFSAERLKGVDSTLKIQPAKLEDSAVYLCASSLDRLDRNYGYTFGSGTRLTVV.

V is TRBV6-1 and J is TRBJ1-2, with TRBD1 as a possible D gene (6 bases). V was pared by 3 bases and J by 0 bases, with 11 bases between. CDR3 length: 15 amino acids. Germline CDR1 MNHNS, CDR2 SASEGT. The CDR3 DNA reads TGTGCCAGCAGTGACTTGACAGGACCTAACTATGGCTACACCTTC. Translated, it gives CASSDLTGPNYGYTF.

The rearrangement uses TRBV2 and TRBJ1-2; 7 bases map to TRBD1. The germline gives CDR1 SNHLY, CDR2 FYNNEI. This CDR3 spans 13 amino acids. The J segment lost 1 base and the V segment lost 6 bases, leaving 2 bases of the junction unmatched. The CDR3 nucleotides read TGTGCCAGCAGCCGGGACAGTAACTATGGCTACACCTTC. Protein product: CASSRDSNYGYTF.

The chain links TRBV4-3 to TRBJ1-5; the D gene is possibly TRBD1 (5 bases). This CDR3 spans 14 amino acids. V was pared by 1 base and J by 6 bases, with 10 bases between. The V gene's germline CDR1 is LGHNA and CDR2 YSLEER. CDR3 loop: CASSQGGGSQPQHF. CDR3 in DNA: TGCGCCAGCAGCCAAGGGGGGGGAAGTCAGCCCCAGCATTTT.

The CDR3: CASSLRQDSGNTIYF. For the CDR3, the DNA is TGTGCCAGTAGTCTACGACAGGACTCTGGAAACACCATATATTTT. The chain has TRBV19 and TRBJ1-3; a weak D match, TRBD1 (6 bases). Per germline, CDR1 LNHDA and CDR2 SQIVND (reference sequence). The CDR3 has 15 amino acids. Trimming pared 5 bases from V and 0 bases from J, leaving 11 bases between.

The table lists this clone with a count of one. This rearrangement joins TRBV6-6 to TRBJ1-1; D is perhaps TRBD1 (5 bases). In germline, CDR1 is MNHNY, CDR2 SVGAGI (reference sequence). The CDR3 is made up of 15 amino acids. V was trimmed by 2 bases and J by 1 base, leaving 11 bases between them. The chain's CDR3 is CASSYRGTGNTEAFF. In nucleotides, the CDR3 is TGTGCCAGCAGTTACAGAGGGACGGGGAACACTGAAGCTTTCTTT.

The CDR3 loop is CASSLWGRATGELFF. CDR3 in DNA: TGTGCCAGCAGTTTGTGGGGGAGGGCAACCGGGGAGCTGTTTTTT. The chain links TRBV27 to TRBJ2-2, with 7 bases lining up with TRBD2. V shed 3 bases and J 5 bases; nucleotides not matched to a gene: 6. The germline CDR1 and CDR2 sequences are MNHEY and SMNVEV (reference sequence). The CDR3 is 15 amino acids.

This rearrangement joins TRBV6-1 to TRBJ1-2; no clear D. Germline V gene sequence: CDR1 MNHNS, CDR2 SASEGT. The V and J ends lost 4 bases and 4 bases respectively, with 7 bases between them. The CDR3 spans 12 residues. The CDR3 region is CASSAEFYGYTF. The CDR3 nucleotides are TGTGCCAGCAGTGCAGAATTCTATGGCTACACCTTC.

This clone was seen more than once but under ten times. The V and J genes are TRBV10-3 and TRBJ1-1; 7 positions match TRBD1. The V segment lost 8 bases and the J segment 0 bases; nucleotides outside the gene matches: 3. In germline, CDR1 is ENHRY, CDR2 SYGVKD. There are 13 residues in the CDR3. The CDR3 loop is CAIEGQLNTEAFF. In nucleotides, the CDR3 is TGTGCCATCGAGGGACAGCTGAACACTGAAGCTTTCTTT.

The CDR3 nucleotides read TGTGCCAGCAGCCCCGGACTGGGAGGATCCTACGAGCAGTACTTC. Translating it yields CASSPGLGGSYEQYF. V gene TRBV7-9 combines with J gene TRBJ2-7, with TRBD2 as a possible D gene (6 bases). Germline CDR1 is SEHNR and CDR2 is FQNEAQ (reference sequence). This CDR3 region has 15 residues. The ends were cut back, 5 bases at V and 1 base at J, with 15 bases in the middle.

Only one count was recorded for this clone. This chain links TRBV11-3 with TRBJ2-2; 10 bases fit TRBD1. Germline CDR1 reads SGHNT; CDR2 reads YENEEA. This CDR3 contains 15 residues. The V gene end was trimmed by 7 bases and the J gene end by 6 bases; junction bases not matched to a gene: 8. The CDR3 DNA is TGTGCCAGCACCGCGACAGGGGGCAGCGCCGGGGAGCTGTTTTTT. It yields the protein CASTATGGSAGELFF.

The rearrangement uses TRBV28 and TRBJ2-6; D call uncertain. The CDR3 runs 16 residues. Trimming pared 3 bases from V and 0 bases from J, leaving 9 bases between. Per germline, CDR1 MDHEN and CDR2 SYDVKM. In nucleotides, the CDR3 is TGTGCCAGCAGTTTGGATGTCCTCTCTGGGGCCAACGTCCTGACTTTC. Encoded protein: CASSLDVLSGANVLTF.

The V call is TRBV5-1, the J call TRBJ1-2; possibly TRBD1 for D (6 bases). Trimming left V 0 bases short and J 2 bases short, with 8 bases between. The CDR3 runs 14 residues. CDR1 is SGHRS and CDR2 is YFSETQ in the germline V gene. The CDR3: CASSLEGGNYGYTF. The CDR3 coding sequence is TGCGCCAGCAGCTTGGAAGGGGGGAACTATGGCTACACCTTC.

The chain is built from TRBV7-3 and TRBJ2-7; TRBD2 agrees at 12 bases. The CDR3 contains 15 residues. Germline V CDR1 and CDR2: SGHTA, FQGTGA. Trimming took 5 bases from V and 2 from J; bases not matched to a gene: 4. The DNA for the CDR3 is TGTGCCAGCAGCGGACTAGCGGGAATGACCTACGAGCAGTACTTC. Protein sequence: CASSGLAGMTYEQYF.

This clone was seen once. The chain carries TRBV6-1 and TRBJ2-7, with 9 bases fitting TRBD1. Trimming took 3 bases from V and 4 from J; bases not matched to a gene: 4. CDR3 length equals 14 residues. Germline values: CDR1 MNHNS, CDR2 SASEGT. CDR3 in DNA: TGTGCCAGCAGTGATGGGACAGGGATTTACGAGCAGTACTTC. This codes for CASSDGTGIYEQYF.

This clone was detected only a few times. The rearrangement links TRBV28 to TRBJ2-1, with a weak D call TRBD2 (6 bases). Per germline, CDR1 MDHEN and CDR2 SYDVKM. V dropped 10 bases and J dropped 4 bases, with 20 bases sitting between them. The CDR3 loop spans 15 amino acids. The CDR3 region is CATEANSGTYNEQFF. CDR3 in DNA: TGTGCCACCGAGGCAAACTCCGGGACTTACAATGAGCAGTTCTTC. Variable domain in full (rest from reference TRBV28 and TRBJ2-1): DVKVTQSSRYLVKRTGEKVFLECVQDMDHENMFWYRQDPGLGLRLIYFSYDVKMKEKGDIPEGYSVSREKKERFSLILESASTNQTSMYLCATEANSGTYNEQFFGPGTRLTVL.

This chain uses TRBV9 with TRBJ1-6; D gene unclear. V was pared by 4 bases and J by 9 bases, with 8 bases between. The CDR3 totals 12 residues. The germline V gene has CDR1 SGDLS and CDR2 YYNGEE. CDR3 in amino acids: CASSIAGSPLHF. The CDR3 nucleotides read TGTGCCAGCAGCATCGCAGGTTCACCCCTCCACTTT.

This clone showed up just once. The rearrangement links TRBV9 to TRBJ2-7, with unresolved D. With 0 bases removed from V and 3 bases from J, the gap between germline ends came to 10 bases. The CDR3 spans 14 residues. Germline V gene sequence: CDR1 SGDLS, CDR2 YYNGEE. For the CDR3, the DNA is TGTGCCAGCAGCGTAGGGGCGGAGAACTACGAGCAGTACTTC. This translates into CASSVGAENYEQYF.